This TCR beta chain comes out of a study of cytomegalovirus exposure and HLA in healthy donors. General study points: Relative to equally common others, HLA-associated TCR beta chains showed greater clonal expansion in a later analysis.

This PCR relied on a set of 60 Vbeta primers and 13 Jbeta primers. Profiling relied on immunoSEQ multiplex PCR, and the TCRdb table lists in-frame clones only, not all of them. The table lists about 180,000 clones, 77% of them singletons. The CDR3 totals 16 residues. The V gene end was trimmed by 0 bases and the J gene end by 4 bases; junction bases not matched to a gene: 3. Germline V gene lookup returns CDR1 SGHRS and CDR2 YFSETQ. Remarks on this clone: Its antigen remains unidentified.

The clonotype comes from an older woman in good health and CMV-seropositive. This chain connects TRBV5-1 to TRBJ2-1, with TRBD2 matching over 11 bases. The sample consisted of PBMCs. The CDR3 reads CASSLVGLADYNEQFF. For the CDR3, the DNA is TGCGCCAGCAGCTTGGTGGGACTAGCGGATTACAATGAGCAGTTCTTC.